This T cell receptor beta chain was sequenced during a study of blood T cell repertoires in COVID-19. Overall study context: Whether acute or convalescent, the COVID-19 samples came from the United States, Italy and Spain. PBMCs, B-cell-depleted T cells, or T cells were the source of the cDNA or gDNA that made up the material.

This CDR3 has 11 amino acids. The V gene's germline CDR1 is SGHTA and CDR2 FQGNSA. Trimming took off 1 base at V and 11 bases at J, with 7 bases between the two ends. Per the original data handling: From reference gene primer amplification, estimates of nucleated cell counts were derived. The repertoire was sequenced with immunoSEQ multiplex PCR; TCRdb's copy has only in-frame clones and lacks some. V, J and clone size derive from that table, while D and trimming were established from the DNA sequence. This table holds about 83,000 clones, about nine tenths found once. This TCR was recovered from an elderly woman with active or convalescent COVID-19. Sequenced sample: peripheral blood. The chain carries TRBV7-2 and TRBJ2-3; TRBD2 is a possible D gene (5 bases). CDR3 loop: CASSLESGQYF. In nucleotides, the CDR3 is TGTGCCAGCAGCTTAGAGAGCGGGCAGTATTTT.